The 24 T cell receptor beta chains below were found in one sample sequenced in a study of lymphopenia after photon versus proton radiotherapy. TCRdb keeps only in-frame clones here, not all; method: immunoSEQ multiplex PCR. The data hold roughly 38,000 clones, with 92% observed a single time. Material: peripheral blood, obtained from a patient treated with photon-based radiotherapy. The receptor source for this set is a man in his sixties with cholangiocarcinoma.

The chain couples TRBV11-2 to TRBJ2-3; TRBD2 agrees at 7 bases. V lost 0 bases to trimming and J lost 2 bases; unmatched junction nucleotides: 5. CDR3 length: 16 amino acids. CDR1 SGHAT and CDR2 FQNNGV come from the germline V gene. The CDR3 is CASSLDASGTTDTQYF. The CDR3 nucleotides are TGTGCCAGCAGCTTAGATGCTAGCGGAACCACAGATACGCAGTATTTT.

J is TRBJ2-5 and V is TRBV11-3, with D uncertain. CDR1 and CDR2 (germline): SGHNT, YENEEA. CDR3 length: 13 residues. The V end was cut by 1 base, the J end by 1 base, with 4 bases between. This chain's CDR3 is CASSLGGQETQYF. The CDR3 region has the DNA TGTGCCAGCAGCTTAGGCGGCCAAGAGACCCAGTACTTC. The complete variable domain, with remaining parts taken from reference TRBV11-3 and TRBJ2-5, reads EAGVVQSPRYKIIEKKQPVAFWCNPISGHNTLYWYLQNLGQGPELLIRYENEEAVDDSQLPKDRFSAERLKGVDSTLKIQPAELGDSAVYLCASSLGGQETQYFGPGTRLLVL.

This chain links TRBV20-1 with TRBJ1-2; 7 bases fit TRBD1. This CDR3 has 11 residues. V lost 3 bases to trimming and J lost 5 bases; unmatched junction nucleotides: 0. CDR1 and CDR2 (germline): DFQATT, SNEGSKA (reference sequence). The CDR3 DNA reads TGCAGTGCTAGGACAGGGTATGGCTACACCTTC. It encodes CSARTGYGYTF.

The J gene is TRBJ1-1, the V gene TRBV7-9, with D unclear. CDR3 length: 13 residues. Trimming shortened V by 3 bases and J by 3 bases, and 8 bases separated the two germline ends. Germline V gene data show CDR1 as SEHNR and CDR2 as FQNEAQ (reference sequence). The CDR3 region is CASSFQVDTEAFF. DNA for the CDR3: TGTGCCAGCAGCTTCCAAGTGGACACTGAAGCTTTCTTT.

The V gene is TRBV6-6, the J gene TRBJ2-5, with D unresolved. Germline V gene sequence: CDR1 MNHNY, CDR2 SVGAGI (reference sequence). The CDR3 sequence is 13 residues long. The V and J ends lost 2 bases and 2 bases respectively, with 6 bases between them. The CDR3 loop reads CASSYEIQETQYF. The CDR3 coding sequence is TGTGCCAGCAGTTACGAGATACAAGAGACCCAGTACTTC.

The V and J genes are TRBV28 and TRBJ2-7, with 8 bases lining up with TRBD2. V shed 5 bases and J 2 bases; nucleotides not matched to a gene: 5. CDR1 and CDR2 (germline): MDHEN, SYDVKM. The CDR3 totals 14 residues. CDR3 sequence (DNA): TGTGCCAGCAGTACACAGCGGGAGACCTACGAGCAGTACTTC. Translation: CASSTQRETYEQYF. Filled out from reference TRBV28 and TRBJ2-7, the complete variable domain reads DVKVTQSSRYLVKRTGEKVFLECVQDMDHENMFWYRQDPGLGLRLIYFSYDVKMKEKGDIPEGYSVSREKKERFSLILESASTNQTSMYLCASSTQRETYEQYFGPGTRLTVT.

This clone was seen only once. This sequence joins TRBV15 and TRBJ2-2, with D unclear. CDR1 LNHNV and CDR2 YYDKDF come from the germline V gene (reference sequence). Trimming stripped 3 bases from V and 2 bases from J, with 7 bases between. The CDR3 spans 14 residues. CDR3 residues: CATSRNTNTGELFF. CDR3 nucleotide sequence: TGTGCCACCAGCAGGAACACAAACACCGGGGAGCTGTTTTTT.

The chain is built from TRBV6-6 and TRBJ1-1; unclear D gene. The germline V gene encodes CDR1 MNHNY and CDR2 SVGAGI (reference sequence). CDR3 size: 13 residues. Trimming cost V 6 bases and J 5 bases, with 13 bases left between them. The CDR3 sequence is CASSPPGRTEAFF. CDR3 nucleotides: TGTGCCAGCAGCCCCCCGGGTCGGACTGAAGCTTTCTTT.

The chain links TRBV5-1 to TRBJ2-5; a possible D gene is TRBD2 (7 bases). This CDR3 spans 21 amino acids. V lost 0 bases and J 0 bases, leaving 27 bases between the germline ends. Germline V gene lookup returns CDR1 SGHRS and CDR2 YFSETQ. For the CDR3, the DNA is TGCGCCAGCAGCTTGGCCAGAGGGGGACGTAGCAGCGGGACGTACCAAGAGACCCAGTACTTC. Translation gives CASSLARGGRSSGTYQETQYF. Variable domain in full (rest from reference TRBV5-1 and TRBJ2-5): KAGVTQTPRYLIKTRGQQVTLSCSPISGHRSVSWYQQTPGQGLQFLFEYFSETQRNKGNFPGRFSGRQFSNSRSEMNVSTLELGDSALYLCASSLARGGRSSGTYQETQYFGPGTRLLVL.

The chain combines TRBV18 with TRBJ1-5; no definite D call. The CDR3 runs to 13 residues. Germline values: CDR1 KGHSH, CDR2 LQKENI. The V and J ends lost 3 bases and 4 bases respectively, with 7 bases between them. The CDR3 protein is CASSPQANQPQHF. In nucleotides, the CDR3 is TGTGCCAGCTCACCCCAGGCGAATCAGCCCCAGCATTTT.

V and J are TRBV5-4 and TRBJ2-2; 7 bases map to TRBD2. Germline CDR1 and CDR2: SGHNT and YYREEE (reference sequence). The CDR3 consists of 18 residues. V was pared by 6 bases and J by 4 bases, with 18 bases of the junction left unmatched. The CDR3 coding sequence is TGTGCCAGCAACTCGGGGGGTTGGCGGCCCTCGGGCACCGGGGAGCTGTTTTTT. The encoded protein is CASNSGGWRPSGTGELFF.

In its sample, this clone was seen once. This sequence joins TRBV19 and TRBJ2-1, with D hard to call. V was trimmed by 5 bases and J by 4 bases, leaving 12 bases between them. Germline V gene sequence: CDR1 LNHDA, CDR2 SQIVND (reference sequence). The CDR3 length is 14 residues. The CDR3 sequence: CASSPRPLYNEQFF. The CDR3 coding sequence is TGTGCCAGTAGTCCTAGGCCCCTATACAATGAGCAGTTCTTC.

This chain connects TRBV19 to TRBJ2-2; no clear D. There are 15 residues in the CDR3. V lost 5 bases and J 0 bases, leaving 10 bases between the germline ends. Germline lookup yields CDR1 LNHDA and CDR2 SQIVND (reference sequence). The CDR3 region is CASSPTIANTGELFF. The CDR3 DNA follows: TGTGCCAGTAGTCCTACAATTGCGAACACCGGGGAGCTGTTTTTT.

J is TRBJ1-3 and V is TRBV25-1, with no clear D. The CDR3 spans 16 residues. The V and J ends lost 2 bases and 2 bases respectively, with 13 bases between them. Germline V gene sequence: CDR1 MGHDK, CDR2 SYGVNS. The CDR3 reads CASSEGFEEPGNTIYF. CDR3 in DNA: TGTGCCAGCAGTGAAGGGTTCGAGGAGCCTGGAAACACCATATATTTT.

J is TRBJ2-3 and V is TRBV7-9; D remains unclear. Germline V lookup: CDR1 SEHNR, CDR2 FQNEAQ (reference sequence). The germline V and J ends were trimmed by 7 bases and 2 bases, with 10 bases remaining between them. There are 13 residues in the CDR3. The CDR3 sequence is CASTPLPTDTQYF. CDR3 coding DNA: TGTGCCAGCACCCCCCTACCCACAGATACGCAGTATTTT. Full variable domain (remainder filled in from reference TRBV7-9 and TRBJ2-3): DTGVSQNPRHKITKRGQNVTFRCDPISEHNRLYWYRQTLGQGPEFLTYFQNEAQLEKSRLLSDRFSAERPKGSFSTLEIQRTEQGDSAMYLCASTPLPTDTQYFGPGTRLTVL.

The chain combines TRBV19 with TRBJ1-3; D call uncertain. The CDR3 is made up of 17 amino acids. V gave up 1 base and J gave up 0 bases, with 13 bases separating them. CDR1 is LNHDA and CDR2 is SQIVND in the germline V gene (reference sequence). The CDR3 here is CASSIAGGQSSGNTIYF. The CDR3 DNA is TGTGCCAGTAGTATAGCGGGCGGCCAAAGCTCTGGAAACACCATATATTTT.

This chain uses TRBV5-4 with TRBJ2-3, with TRBD2 identical over 9 bases. There are 17 residues in the CDR3. Germline trimming cut 4 bases from V and 6 bases from J; bases unmatched to any gene: 15. The germline CDR1 and CDR2 sequences are SGHNT and YYREEE (reference sequence). The CDR3 DNA reads as TGTGCCAGCAGCCCGGCGGGGGGACTAGCCCCCACGGATACGCAGTATTTT. Translation gives CASSPAGGLAPTDTQYF. Looking up the rest from reference TRBV5-4 and TRBJ2-3 gives the full variable domain: ETGVTQSPTHLIKTRGQQVTLRCSSQSGHNTVSWYQQALGQGPQFIFQYYREEENGRGNFPPRFSGLQFPNYSSELNVNALELDDSALYLCASSPAGGLAPTDTQYFGPGTRLTVL.

The chain links TRBV5-1 to TRBJ2-2; D ambiguous. The CDR3 runs 14 residues. The germline gives CDR1 SGHRS, CDR2 YFSETQ. The V end was cut by 3 bases, the J end by 0 bases, with 6 bases between. Here the CDR3 DNA reads TGCGCCAGCAGCTCCCTAACGAACACCGGGGAGCTGTTTTTT. Its protein is CASSSLTNTGELFF.

This clone appeared once. The chain has TRBV6-5 and TRBJ2-7; unclear D gene. The CDR3 sequence is 11 residues long. The germline V gene has CDR1 MNHEY and CDR2 SVGAGI. V lost 3 bases, J lost 6 bases, and 6 bases lay in between. CDR3 loop: CASSYGVEQYF. In DNA form, the CDR3 reads TGTGCCAGCAGTTATGGGGTCGAGCAGTACTTC.

V usage is TRBV7-2 and J usage is TRBJ1-4; D is unclear. V was cut by 1 base and J by 8 bases, with 11 bases left in between. CDR1 and CDR2 (germline): SGHTA, FQGNSA. This CDR3 contains 14 residues. CDR3 bases: TGTGCCAGCAGCTTAGATGCAGGTTTAGAAAAACTGTTTTTT. It yields the protein CASSLDAGLEKLFF.

There are a few counts of this clone. The chain employs TRBV25-1 and TRBJ1-5; tentative D call: TRBD1 (6 bases). Trimming cost V 2 bases and J 5 bases, with 7 bases left between them. There are 13 residues in the CDR3. Germline V gene data show CDR1 as MGHDK and CDR2 as SYGVNS. The CDR3 here is CASSEPGDQPQHF. The CDR3 DNA follows: TGTGCCAGCAGTGAACCAGGGGATCAGCCCCAGCATTTT. The full variable domain, with the rest looked up from reference TRBV25-1 and TRBJ1-5, is EADIYQTPRYLVIGTGKKITLECSQTMGHDKMYWYQQDPGMELHLIHYSYGVNSTEKGDLSSESTVSRIRTEHFPLTLESARPSHTSQYLCASSEPGDQPQHFGDGTRLSIL.

The genes are TRBV5-1 and TRBJ1-1, with a weak D call TRBD1 (6 bases). The CDR3 sequence is 14 residues long. V was cut by 1 base and J by 4 bases, with 11 bases left in between. The V gene's germline CDR1 is SGHRS and CDR2 YFSETQ. The CDR3 bases are TGCGCCAGCAGCTTGACAGGGCGTGCCACTGAAGCTTTCTTT. It codes for CASSLTGRATEAFF.

The chain carries TRBV5-1 and TRBJ1-2; D gene uncertain. The CDR3 runs 15 residues. V gave up 2 bases and J gave up 3 bases, with 14 bases separating them. Germline assignment: CDR1 SGHRS and CDR2 YFSETQ. The CDR3 here is CASSFRGRKDYGYTF. CDR3 in DNA: TGCGCCAGCAGCTTCAGAGGCAGGAAAGACTATGGCTACACCTTC.

J is TRBJ1-2 and V is TRBV25-1; possible D gene TRBD1, 6 bases. Per germline, CDR1 MGHDK and CDR2 SYGVNS. The V end was cut by 3 bases, the J end by 4 bases, with 18 bases between. The length of the CDR3 is 16 residues. The CDR3 DNA reads TGTGCCAGCAGTGATGATTTGGGGGCTGGTGTCTATGGCTACACCTTC. This codes for CASSDDLGAGVYGYTF.